This TCR beta chain derives from a study of blood T cell repertoires in COVID-19. On the study more broadly: Spain, Italy and the United States supplied samples that represented acute and convalescent COVID-19.

With 0 bases removed from V and 3 bases from J, the gap between germline ends came to 13 bases. The length of the CDR3 is 16 residues. CDR1 is SGDLS and CDR2 is YYNGEE in the germline V gene. Per the original methods: How many nucleated cells were present was estimated from reference gene primer amplification. Profiled with immunoSEQ multiplex PCR; TCRdb holds only in-frame clones, not every one. V, J and clone size reflect that table, while D and trimming were determined from the DNA. The table includes tens of thousands of clones, approximately 89% detected once. The source material was peripheral blood. V gene TRBV9 combines with J gene TRBJ2-1, with D tentatively TRBD2 (5 bases). The receptor was derived from an elderly woman with acute or convalescent COVID-19. The CDR3 loop reads CASSVATTGFYNEQFF. CDR3 nucleotides: TGTGCCAGCAGCGTAGCTACGACGGGGTTCTACAATGAGCAGTTCTTC.